These T cell receptor beta chains were read from a single sample in a study of glioma-infiltrating T cells. TCRdb redid the calling of the multiplex PCR reads with MiXCR, one entry per CDR3 protein. The sample lists about 94,000 distinct CDR3 sequences, 23% occurring once. Material: glioma tissue, nonneoplastic brain tissue, or PBMCs (not recorded which). These receptor sequences come from a human donor with low-grade glioma or glioblastoma, undergoing nonglioma brain surgery, or in good health (not recorded which). CDR3s include the opening cysteine and the closing phenylalanine or tryptophan. The D gene is left open where the match is weak. The size of a clone is reported for some rows only, either as once, few or many, or as a class for expanded clones.

abundance,j_gene,d_gene,v_gene,CDR3nt,CDR3aa
many,TRBJ2-7,NA,TRBV10-3,TGTGCCATCAGTGAGTCGACATCCACCCAATCCTACGAGCAGTACTTC,CAISESTSTQSYEQYF
NA,TRBJ1-2,TRBD1,TRBV19,TGTGCCAGTAGTATTGGGGGACAGCAACGCTATGGCTACACCTTC,CASSIGGQQRYGYTF
many,TRBJ2-3,NA,TRBV5-1,TGCGCCAGCAGCTCAGGGCCTAGCACAGATACGCAGTATTTT,CASSSGPSTDTQYF
many,TRBJ2-3,NA,TRBV27,TGTGCCAGCAGCCCCACCCGTACAGATACGCAGTATTTT,CASSPTRTDTQYF
many,TRBJ2-5,NA,TRBV20-1,TGCAGTGTCTTGGGGGGACCCGGGAAGACCCAGTACTTC,CSVLGGPGKTQYF
NA,TRBJ1-4,NA,TRBV5-1,TGCGCCAGCAGCTTGGAGTTCGTCGGAAAACTGTTTTTT,CASSLEFVGKLFF
NA,TRBJ2-7,TRBD2,TRBV6-2/TRBV6-3,TGTGCCAGCAGTTACCGCCTGGTGGCGGGAGCGATCTACGAGCAGTACTTC,CASSYRLVAGAIYEQYF
many,TRBJ2-3,NA,TRBV6-1,TGTGCCAGCAGCCGAGTGAGCGATACGCAGTATTTT,CASSRVSDTQYF
NA,TRBJ2-7,NA,TRBV14,TGTGCCAGCCGACTTTTAGTCACCCACGAGCAGTACTTC,CASRLLVTHEQYF
NA,TRBJ2-3,NA,TRBV7-8,TGTGCCAGCAGCTTAGTTGTGGGAATCGGGACAGATACGCAGTATTTT,CASSLVVGIGTDTQYF
NA,TRBJ1-1,NA,TRBV12-3/TRBV12-4,TGTGCCAGCAGTCCGAACACGAACGCTGAAGCTTTCTTT,CASSPNTNAEAFF
many,TRBJ2-7,NA,TRBV6-1,TGTGCCAGCACCCCCTTGGGAGGAGACTCCTACGAGCAGTACTTC,CASTPLGGDSYEQYF
NA,TRBJ2-5,TRBD2,TRBV5-1,TGCACCAGCAGCGACCAGGGAGGGAGAGAGACCCAGTACTTC,CTSSDQGGRETQYF
NA,TRBJ2-5,TRBD2,TRBV7-9,TGTGCCAGCAGCCCCAGAGGACAGCGGGAGGTTTCGACCCAGTACTTC,CASSPRGQREVSTQYF
many,TRBJ1-4,NA,TRBV20-1,TGCAGTGCCCAAGCTTACAGTGAAAAACTGTTTTTT,CSAQAYSEKLFF
many,TRBJ2-7,TRBD2,TRBV6-1,TGTGCCACCCTCAGCGGGACCTCCTACGAGCAGTACTTC,CATLSGTSYEQYF
many,TRBJ2-1,NA,TRBV29-1,TGCAGCGTTTTGGAGGGACGGAATGAGCAGTTCTTC,CSVLEGRNEQFF
NA,TRBJ2-7,TRBD2,TRBV2,TGTGCCAGCAGTCCGGGACTAGCGGGGGGGAACTACGAGCAGTACTTC,CASSPGLAGGNYEQYF
medium-sized,TRBJ2-1,TRBD2,TRBV20-1,TGCAGTGCTAGAGATTTTTCGGGGGGGCCGAATGAGCAGTTCTTC,CSARDFSGGPNEQFF
NA,TRBJ1-1,NA,TRBV18,TGTGCCAGCTCGGGACGGTTGAACACTGAAGCTTTCTTT,CASSGRLNTEAFF
medium-sized,TRBJ1-2,TRBD1,TRBV27,TGTGCCAGCAGCCTCCACGGGACAGGGCTTAACTATGGCTACACCTTC,CASSLHGTGLNYGYTF
many,TRBJ2-7,NA,TRBV7-2,TGTGCCAGCAGCTTGTCTACCACCTACGAGCAGTACTTC,CASSLSTTYEQYF
NA,TRBJ2-4,TRBD1,TRBV29-1,TGCAGCGTTGAAGACCCAACAGGGGCCGCCAAAAACATTCAGTACTTC,CSVEDPTGAAKNIQYF
NA,TRBJ2-7,NA,TRBV4-1,TGCGCCAGCAGCCCCCTCGTCAATCGTGAGCAGTACTTC,CASSPLVNREQYF
NA,TRBJ1-2,NA,TRBV5-4,TGTGCCAGCAGCTTGATGGGCGGAGCCACTAACTATGGCTACACCTTC,CASSLMGGATNYGYTF
many,TRBJ1-5,NA,TRBV2,TGTGCCAGCAGTGAAAGGGAGGGCCAGGGCAATCAGCCCCAGCATTTT,CASSEREGQGNQPQHF
many,TRBJ1-1,NA,TRBV20-1,TGCAGTGCTAGGTCACAGGGGAACACTGAAGCTTTCTTT,CSARSQGNTEAFF
NA,TRBJ2-5,NA,TRBV7-2,TGTGCCAGCAGCTTAGGAACGGCAGGGTCAGAGACCCAGTACTTC,CASSLGTAGSETQYF
many,TRBJ2-7,TRBD2,TRBV20-1,TGCAGTGCAAAGAGGACTAGCGGGAGTTACGAGCAGTACTTC,CSAKRTSGSYEQYF
NA,TRBJ1-2,TRBD1,TRBV13,TGTGCCAGCAGGGAGAGTAATACAGGGGGCAACTATGGCTACACCTTC,CASRESNTGGNYGYTF
NA,TRBJ2-1,TRBD2,TRBV5-1,TGCGCCAGCAGCTCAAGCGGGAGTTCCTACAATGAGCAGCTCTTC,CASSSSGSSYNEQLF
many,TRBJ2-7,TRBD1,TRBV27,TGTGCCAGCAGTTTTATAACGGGACAGAAACACGAGCAGTACTTC,CASSFITGQKHEQYF
NA,TRBJ2-5,TRBD2,TRBV9,TGTGCCAGCAGCCCCGGACTAGTAGAGACCCAGTACTTC,CASSPGLVETQYF
few,TRBJ2-7,NA,TRBV2,TGTGCCAGCAGTGAATCTACGGGGGGCAACGAGCAGTACTTC,CASSESTGGNEQYF
many,TRBJ2-7,TRBD1,TRBV29-1,TGCAGCGTTGATCCAGGACAGGGCTACGAGCAGTACTTC,CSVDPGQGYEQYF
many,TRBJ2-2,NA,TRBV6-1,TGTGCCAGCAGGATGCAGGGGGAGCTGTTTTTT,CASRMQGELFF
many,TRBJ1-1,NA,TRBV20-1,TGCAGTGCTAGAGCGGGGGGGACTGAAGCTTTCTTT,CSARAGGTEAFF
many,TRBJ2-3,TRBD2,TRBV7-2,TGTGCCAGCAGCTTACTAGCGGGAGGGGGGACAGATACGCAGTATTTT,CASSLLAGGGTDTQYF
once,TRBJ2-2,TRBD1,TRBV5-1,TGCGCCAGCAGCATTCAGACAGGGGTCACCGGGGAGCTGTTTTTT,CASSIQTGVTGELFF
many,TRBJ1-1,TRBD1,TRBV27,TGTGCCAGCAGTTTAAGGGGCACAGGGGCCCCGAATGAAGCTTTCTTT,CASSLRGTGAPNEAFF
many,TRBJ2-5,TRBD2,TRBV20-1,TGCAGTGCTAGAGTATCGACTAGCCCCGTGGAGACCCAGTACTTC,CSARVSTSPVETQYF
many,TRBJ1-3,NA,TRBV6-6,TGTGCCAGCAGTTACACCAACCGGGGACAAGGTCGAAACACCATATATTTT,CASSYTNRGQGRNTIYF
few,TRBJ1-4,NA,TRBV18,TGTGCCAGCCCACCACCCCTGGAGAAAAATGAAAAACTGTTTTTT,CASPPPLEKNEKLFF
few,TRBJ2-7,NA,TRBV7-9,TGTGCCAGCAGCTTAATCCGGGATCAGTACTTC,CASSLIRDQYF
many,TRBJ2-1,TRBD2,TRBV20-1,TGCAGTGCTAGAGGTGTACTAGCGGGAGACAATGAGCAGTTCTTC,CSARGVLAGDNEQFF
many,TRBJ1-6,TRBD1,TRBV6-1,TGTGCCAGCAGTCTGACAGGGGAAAGGGGCTCCTATAATTCACCCCTCCACTTT,CASSLTGERGSYNSPLHF
many,TRBJ2-3,TRBD2,TRBV18,TGTGCCAGCTCACCGGCTAGCGGACACACAGATACGCAGTATTTT,CASSPASGHTDTQYF
few,TRBJ2-7,TRBD2,TRBV10-3,TGTGCCATCAGTGCCCTTCCAGCGGGAGGCACCGGCGAGCAGTACTTC,CAISALPAGGTGEQYF